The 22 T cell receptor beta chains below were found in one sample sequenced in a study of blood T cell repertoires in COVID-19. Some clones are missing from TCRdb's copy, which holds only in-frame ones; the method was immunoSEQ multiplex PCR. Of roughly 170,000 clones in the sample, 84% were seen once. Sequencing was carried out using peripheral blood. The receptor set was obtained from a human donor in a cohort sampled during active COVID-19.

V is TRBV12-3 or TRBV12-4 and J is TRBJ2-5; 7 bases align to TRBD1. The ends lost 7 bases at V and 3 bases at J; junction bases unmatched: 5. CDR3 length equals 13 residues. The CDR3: CASTPGQEETQYF. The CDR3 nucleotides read TGTGCCAGCACCCCAGGACAGGAAGAGACCCAGTACTTC.

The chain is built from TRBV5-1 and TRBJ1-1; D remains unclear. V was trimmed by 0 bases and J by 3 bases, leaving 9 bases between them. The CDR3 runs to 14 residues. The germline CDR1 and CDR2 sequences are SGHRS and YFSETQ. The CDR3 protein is CASSLAAGDTEAFF. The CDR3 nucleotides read TGCGCCAGCAGCTTGGCGGCGGGAGACACTGAAGCTTTCTTT.

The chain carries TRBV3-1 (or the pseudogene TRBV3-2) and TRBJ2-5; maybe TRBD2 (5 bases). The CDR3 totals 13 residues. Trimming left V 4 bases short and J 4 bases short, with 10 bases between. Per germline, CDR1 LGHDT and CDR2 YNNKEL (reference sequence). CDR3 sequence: CASSPGWGETQYF. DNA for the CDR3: TGTGCCAGCAGCCCGGGGTGGGGAGAGACCCAGTACTTC.

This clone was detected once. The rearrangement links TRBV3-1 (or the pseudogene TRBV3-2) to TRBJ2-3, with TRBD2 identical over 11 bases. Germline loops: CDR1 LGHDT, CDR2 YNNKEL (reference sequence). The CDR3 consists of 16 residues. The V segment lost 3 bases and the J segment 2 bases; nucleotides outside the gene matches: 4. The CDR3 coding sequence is TGTGCCAGCAGCCACTCTAGCGGGGGGTCCACAGATACGCAGTATTTT. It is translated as CASSHSSGGSTDTQYF.

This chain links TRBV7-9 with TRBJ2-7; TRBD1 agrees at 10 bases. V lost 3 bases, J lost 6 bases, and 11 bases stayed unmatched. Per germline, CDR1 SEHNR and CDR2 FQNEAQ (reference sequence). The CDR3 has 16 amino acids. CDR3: CASSLEPGQGIFEQYF. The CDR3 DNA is TGTGCCAGCAGCTTGGAACCGGGACAGGGGATTTTCGAGCAGTACTTC.

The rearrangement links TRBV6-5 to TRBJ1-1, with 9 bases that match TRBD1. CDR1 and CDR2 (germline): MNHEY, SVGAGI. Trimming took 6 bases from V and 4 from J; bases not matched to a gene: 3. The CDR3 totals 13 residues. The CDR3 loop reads CASRQGATTEAFF. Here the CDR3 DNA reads TGTGCCAGCAGACAGGGGGCGACCACTGAAGCTTTCTTT.

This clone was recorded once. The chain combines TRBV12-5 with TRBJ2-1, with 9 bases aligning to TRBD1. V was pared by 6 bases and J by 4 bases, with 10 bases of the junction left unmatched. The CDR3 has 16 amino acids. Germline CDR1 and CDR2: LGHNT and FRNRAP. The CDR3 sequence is CASGPRYGQGYNEQFF. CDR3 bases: TGTGCTAGTGGCCCCCGCTATGGACAGGGGTACAATGAGCAGTTCTTC.

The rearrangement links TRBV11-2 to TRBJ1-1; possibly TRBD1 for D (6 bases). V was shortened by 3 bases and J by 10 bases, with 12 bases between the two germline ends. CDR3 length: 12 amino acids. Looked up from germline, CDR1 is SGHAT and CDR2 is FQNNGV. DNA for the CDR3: TGTGCCAGCAGCTTGGGTACAGGGAGAGCTTTCTTT. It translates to CASSLGTGRAFF.

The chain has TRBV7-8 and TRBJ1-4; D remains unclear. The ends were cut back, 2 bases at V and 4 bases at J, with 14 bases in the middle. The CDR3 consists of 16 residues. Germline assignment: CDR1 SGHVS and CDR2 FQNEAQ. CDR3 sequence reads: CASSLLRDHGNEKLFF. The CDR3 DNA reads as TGTGCCAGCAGCTTACTTCGGGATCACGGTAATGAAAAACTGTTTTTT.

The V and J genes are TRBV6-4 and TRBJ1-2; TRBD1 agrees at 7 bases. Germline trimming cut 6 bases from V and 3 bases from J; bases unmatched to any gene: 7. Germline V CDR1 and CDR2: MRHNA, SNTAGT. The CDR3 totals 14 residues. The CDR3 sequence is CASRSRDRHYGYTF. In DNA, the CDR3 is TGTGCCAGCAGATCCCGGGACAGACACTATGGCTACACCTTC.

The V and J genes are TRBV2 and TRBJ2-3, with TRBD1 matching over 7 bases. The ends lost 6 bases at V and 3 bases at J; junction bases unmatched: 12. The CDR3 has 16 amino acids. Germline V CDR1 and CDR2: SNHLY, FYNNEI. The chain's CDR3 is CASSRGQAWNTDTQYF. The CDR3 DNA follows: TGTGCCAGCAGCCGAGGACAGGCATGGAATACAGATACGCAGTATTTT.

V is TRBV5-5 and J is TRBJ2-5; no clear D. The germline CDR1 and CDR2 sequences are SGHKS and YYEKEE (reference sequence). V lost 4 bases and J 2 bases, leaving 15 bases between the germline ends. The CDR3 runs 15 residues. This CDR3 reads CASSAPKRQQETQYF. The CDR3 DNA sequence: TGTGCCAGCAGCGCCCCGAAGAGACAACAAGAGACCCAGTACTTC.

This chain's CDR3 is CAWSVRKRGGLNVLTF. The CDR3 coding sequence is TGTGCCTGGAGTGTACGTAAGCGGGGGGGCCTCAACGTCCTGACTTTC. V usage is TRBV30 and J usage is TRBJ2-6; TRBD2 aligns across 10 bases. Germline loops: CDR1 GTSNPN, CDR2 SVGIG (reference sequence). CDR3 length: 16 residues. V was pared by 0 bases and J by 9 bases, with 8 bases of the junction left unmatched. Full variable domain (rest looked up from reference TRBV30 and TRBJ2-6): SQTIHQWPATLVQPVGSPLSLECTVEGTSNPNLYWYRQAAGRGLQLLFYSVGIGQISSEVPQNLSASRPQDRQFILSSKKLLLSDSGFYLCAWSVRKRGGLNVLTFGAGSRLTVL.

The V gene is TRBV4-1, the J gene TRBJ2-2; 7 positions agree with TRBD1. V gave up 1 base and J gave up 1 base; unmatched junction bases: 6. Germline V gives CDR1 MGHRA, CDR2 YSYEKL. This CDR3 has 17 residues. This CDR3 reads CASSQVTGQGNTGELFF. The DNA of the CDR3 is TGCGCCAGCAGCCAAGTGACAGGGCAGGGGAACACCGGGGAGCTGTTTTTT.

The CDR3 region has the DNA TGTGCCAGCAGTTTTGACAGTTTATCTGAAGCTTTCTTT. Its translation is CASSFDSLSEAFF. The chain has TRBV12-3 or TRBV12-4 and TRBJ1-1; a possible D gene is TRBD1 (5 bases). The CDR3 sequence is 13 residues long. Trimming removed 3 bases from V and 6 bases from J, with 11 bases in between.

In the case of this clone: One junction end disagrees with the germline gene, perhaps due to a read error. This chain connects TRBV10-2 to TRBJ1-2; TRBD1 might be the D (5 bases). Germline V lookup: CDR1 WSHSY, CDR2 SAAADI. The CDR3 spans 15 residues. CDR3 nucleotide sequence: TGCGCCCGCAGCCCGCGGGGGGGAAGGGACTATGGCTACACCTTC. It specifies CARSPRGGRDYGYTF.

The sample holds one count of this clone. For the CDR3, the DNA is TGTGCCAGCAGCCAATACCAGGGGGCCTCCTATGGCTACACCTTC. Its translation: CASSQYQGASYGYTF. This sequence joins TRBV14 and TRBJ1-2; 8 bases match TRBD1. The CDR3 spans 15 residues. From germline, CDR1 is SGHDN and CDR2 FVKESK. The ends lost 2 bases at V and 4 bases at J; junction bases unmatched: 6.

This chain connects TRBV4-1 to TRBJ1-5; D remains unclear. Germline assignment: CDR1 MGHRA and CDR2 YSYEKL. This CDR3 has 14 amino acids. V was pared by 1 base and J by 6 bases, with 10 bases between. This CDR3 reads CASSQAGLGQPQHF. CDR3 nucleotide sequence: TGCGCCAGCAGCCAAGCGGGGTTGGGTCAGCCCCAGCATTTT.

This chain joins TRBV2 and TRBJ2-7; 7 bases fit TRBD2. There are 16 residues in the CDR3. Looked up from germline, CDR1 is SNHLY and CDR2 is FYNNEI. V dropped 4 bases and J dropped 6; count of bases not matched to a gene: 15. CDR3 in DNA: TGTGCCAGCAGTGGTCTCACGACGAGAACGGGGGGCGAGCAGTACTTC. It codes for CASSGLTTRTGGEQYF. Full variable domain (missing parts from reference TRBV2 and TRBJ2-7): EPEVTQTPSHQVTQMGQEVILRCVPISNHLYFYWYRQILGQKVEFLVSFYNNEISEKSEIFDDQFSVERPDGSNFTLKIRSTKLEDSAMYFCASSGLTTRTGGEQYFGPGTRLTVT.

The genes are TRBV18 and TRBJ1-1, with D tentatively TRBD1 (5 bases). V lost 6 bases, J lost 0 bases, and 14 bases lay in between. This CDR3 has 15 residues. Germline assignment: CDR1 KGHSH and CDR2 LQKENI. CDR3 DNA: TGTGCCAGCTCGACACGACAGCTTCTGAACACTGAAGCTTTCTTT. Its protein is CASSTRQLLNTEAFF.

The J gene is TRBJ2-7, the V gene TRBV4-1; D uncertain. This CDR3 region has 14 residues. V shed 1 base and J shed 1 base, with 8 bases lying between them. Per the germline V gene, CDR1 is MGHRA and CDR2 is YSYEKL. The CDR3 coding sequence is TGCGCCAGCAGCCAAGGCGAGGCTTCCTACGAGCAGTACTTC. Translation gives CASSQGEASYEQYF.

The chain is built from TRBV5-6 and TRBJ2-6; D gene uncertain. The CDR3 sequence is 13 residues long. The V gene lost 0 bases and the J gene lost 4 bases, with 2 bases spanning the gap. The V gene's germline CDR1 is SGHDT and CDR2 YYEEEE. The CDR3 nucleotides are TGTGCCAGCAGCTTGGCGGGGGCCAACGTCCTGACTTTC. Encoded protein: CASSLAGANVLTF.